The 23 T cell receptor beta chains below all came from one sample that was sequenced in a study of blood T cell repertoires in COVID-19. Sequencing used immunoSEQ multiplex PCR; TCRdb keeps in-frame clones, though not all of them. The sample shows hundreds of thousands of clones, less than 90% of them seen only once. Sequenced input: PBMCs or T cells enriched from blood (not recorded which). The receptors here all came from a woman younger than 45 who had recovered from COVID-19.

The chain carries TRBV27 and TRBJ2-7; 12 nucleotides agree with TRBD2. The V gene's germline CDR1 is MNHEY and CDR2 SMNVEV (reference sequence). V was pared by 4 bases and J by 2 bases, with 3 bases of the junction left unmatched. The CDR3 length is 15 residues. The CDR3 sequence: CASSSPSGGAYEQYF. In DNA form, the CDR3 reads TGTGCCAGCAGTTCCCCTAGCGGGGGGGCCTACGAGCAGTACTTC.

On this clone itself: In the same sample, other DNA sequences code for this CDR3. This chain uses TRBV19 with TRBJ1-2, with D possibly matching TRBD1 (6 bases). The length of the CDR3 is 14 residues. Trimming stripped 6 bases from V and 0 bases from J, with 11 bases between. Germline-derived CDR1 and CDR2 are LNHDA and SQIVND (reference sequence). CDR3 DNA sequence: TGTGCCAGTAGAGAGGACAGAACTAACTATGGCTACACCTTC. Translating it yields CASREDRTNYGYTF.

This sequence joins TRBV7-6 and TRBJ2-1; 8 bases map to TRBD2. The CDR3 totals 18 residues. V trimming: 7 bases; J trimming: 0 bases; junction bases outside the gene matches: 14. Germline V gives CDR1 SGHVS, CDR2 FNYEAQ. DNA of the CDR3: TGTGCCAGCACCCTATCGGGGGGGGTAGTAAACTCCTACAATGAGCAGTTCTTC. Translated: CASTLSGGVVNSYNEQFF. The full variable domain, in which reference TRBV7-6 and TRBJ2-1 provide the parts outside the CDR3, is GAGVSQSPRYKVTKRGQDVALRCDPISGHVSLYWYRQALGQGPEFLTYFNYEAQQDKSGLPNDRFSAERPEGSISTLTIQRTEQRDSAMYRCASTLSGGVVNSYNEQFFGPGTRLTVL.

The V and J genes are TRBV19 and TRBJ1-2; D unresolved. The CDR3 has 14 residues. Germline values: CDR1 LNHDA, CDR2 SQIVND (reference sequence). Deletions cut 6 bases from V and 7 bases from J, with 18 bases between. The DNA of the CDR3 is TGTGCCAGTAGAGGACCAGCACAGAGCGGTGGCTACACCTTC. It yields the protein CASRGPAQSGGYTF.

This clone was counted a single time. The chain uses TRBV18 and TRBJ2-5, with 8 nucleotides matching TRBD1. Germline loops: CDR1 KGHSH, CDR2 LQKENI. The V gene end was trimmed by 1 base and the J gene end by 1 base; junction bases not matched to a gene: 2. The CDR3 loop spans 15 amino acids. The CDR3 coding sequence is TGTGCCAGCTCACCACAAGGACAGGGCCAAGAGACCCAGTACTTC. It yields the protein CASSPQGQGQETQYF.

This clone was seen a handful of times. In DNA form, the CDR3 reads TGTGCCTGGAGTACTAGCGGGGGGGCCATAACTGGGGAGCTGTTTTTT. It encodes CAWSTSGGAITGELFF. The V call is TRBV30, the J call TRBJ2-2, with 13 bases fitting TRBD2. The germline V gene has CDR1 GTSNPN and CDR2 SVGIG (reference sequence). Trimming removed 2 bases from V and 8 bases from J; junction bases left unmatched: 8. CDR3 size: 16 residues.

The chain links TRBV6-1 to TRBJ1-5; D remains ambiguous. CDR1 MNHNS and CDR2 SASEGT come from the germline V gene. There are 17 residues in the CDR3. V lost 2 bases, J lost 2 bases, and 16 bases lay in between. DNA for the CDR3: TGTGCCAGCAGTGAAAGTATATGGCAGGATGGCAATCAGCCCCAGCATTTT. This codes for CASSESIWQDGNQPQHF.

J is TRBJ2-1 and V is TRBV7-9, with 14 bases lining up with TRBD2. V dropped 4 bases and J dropped 9; count of bases not matched to a gene: 11. Germline V lookup: CDR1 SEHNR, CDR2 FQNEAQ (reference sequence). The CDR3 totals 17 residues. The CDR3: CASSSGTSGGPIREQFF. CDR3 coding DNA: TGTGCCAGCAGCTCGGGGACTAGCGGGGGACCAATACGTGAGCAGTTCTTC.

The chain has TRBV15 and TRBJ1-6, with D possibly being TRBD1 (5 bases). Germline CDR1 LNHNV, CDR2 YYDKDF (reference sequence). V was clipped by 0 bases and J by 10 bases, with 13 bases between them. CDR3 size: 15 residues. CDR3 bases: TGTGCCACCAGCAGAGAGGGAGGGGACGGATCACCCCTCCACTTT. Protein product: CATSREGGDGSPLHF.

The V and J genes are TRBV25-1 and TRBJ1-1, with D perhaps matching TRBD1 (6 bases). CDR1 and CDR2 (germline): MGHDK, SYGVNS. The CDR3 has 15 amino acids. V lost 0 bases and J lost 7, with 15 bases in between. The CDR3 region is CASSEYVGTSGEAFF. CDR3 nucleotide sequence: TGTGCCAGCAGTGAATACGTCGGGACATCGGGTGAAGCTTTCTTT.

The CDR3: CASSVGVGNTEAFF. Here the CDR3 DNA reads TGCGCCAGCAGTGTAGGGGTAGGAAACACTGAAGCTTTCTTT. The chain joins TRBV10-1 to TRBJ1-1, with D perhaps matching TRBD1 (5 bases). CDR1 is WNHNN, CDR2 SYGVQD, per germline (reference sequence). This CDR3 comprises 14 residues. V was shortened by 4 bases and J by 2 bases, with 11 bases between the two germline ends.

V gene TRBV28 combines with J gene TRBJ1-2, with no clear D. In germline, CDR1 is MDHEN, CDR2 SYDVKM. The CDR3 runs 12 residues. Trimming took off 2 bases at V and 3 bases at J, with 4 bases between the two ends. The CDR3 nucleotides read TGTGCCAGCAGTTTAGCAGACTATGGCTACACCTTC. Its protein product is CASSLADYGYTF.

This chain links TRBV15 with TRBJ2-7, with D possibly being TRBD1 (6 bases). Trimming took 8 bases from V and 2 from J, leaving 19 bases between them. The CDR3 contains 15 residues. The germline CDR1 and CDR2 sequences are LNHNV and YYDKDF (reference sequence). The CDR3 spells CATGPQGHLPYEQYF. The CDR3 coding sequence is TGTGCCACCGGCCCCCAGGGGCACCTCCCCTACGAGCAGTACTTC.

The V and J genes are TRBV20-1 and TRBJ2-3; D possibly corresponds to TRBD2 (5 bases). Trimming removed 3 bases from V and 5 bases from J, with 18 bases in between. CDR3 length: 15 amino acids. Per germline, CDR1 DFQATT and CDR2 SNEGSKA (reference sequence). CDR3 in DNA: TGCAGTGCTAGTCCTCCGGGATTCGTCCGAGATACGCAGTATTTT. Translation: CSASPPGFVRDTQYF.

The chain recombines TRBV28 with TRBJ2-5, with D possibly TRBD1 on 5 matching bases. Germline-derived CDR1 and CDR2 are MDHEN and SYDVKM. The CDR3 is 14 amino acids. Deletions cut 5 bases from V and 9 bases from J, with 19 bases between. The CDR3, as DNA: TGTGCCAGCAGTATAGGTGGGCAGGGATTTGCCCAGTACTTC. Translated, it gives CASSIGGQGFAQYF.

The chain joins TRBV28 to TRBJ1-4; D unresolved. The germline V and J ends were trimmed by 3 bases and 4 bases, with 12 bases remaining between them. Germline V lookup: CDR1 MDHEN, CDR2 SYDVKM. The CDR3 has 15 residues. CDR3 protein: CASSLGGGNNEKLFF. The CDR3 nucleotides are TGTGCCAGCAGTTTGGGAGGAGGTAATAATGAAAAACTGTTTTTT.

The V call is TRBV6-2 or TRBV6-3, the J call TRBJ1-2, with D perhaps matching TRBD1 (5 bases). Germline CDR1 reads MNHEY; CDR2 reads SVGEGT. Between the trimmed V and J ends, which lost 4 bases and 2 bases, there was a span of 8 bases. This CDR3 comprises 13 residues. The CDR3 here is CASSSQENYGYTF. The CDR3 DNA is TGTGCCAGCAGTTCACAGGAAAACTATGGCTACACCTTC.

DNA for the CDR3: TGTGCCAGCCGGGACACCCGTAGCAATCAGCCCCAGCATTTT. It codes for CASRDTRSNQPQHF. The V call is TRBV28, the J call TRBJ1-5; maybe TRBD1 (6 bases). V lost 8 bases and J lost 0, with 11 bases in between. The CDR3 has 14 amino acids. Germline values: CDR1 MDHEN, CDR2 SYDVKM.

The gene calls are TRBV9 and TRBJ2-3; 8 nucleotides agree with TRBD1. CDR3 length equals 15 residues. Trimming removed 4 bases from V and 3 bases from J; junction bases left unmatched: 7. The germline V gene encodes CDR1 SGDLS and CDR2 YYNGEE. The CDR3 sequence: CASSPRQGTTDTQYF. CDR3 DNA sequence: TGTGCCAGCAGCCCGAGACAGGGGACTACAGATACGCAGTATTTT.

The chain recombines TRBV19 with TRBJ2-7; TRBD1 aligns across 8 bases. Losses at the gene ends were 5 bases for V and 4 bases for J; bases not matched to a gene: 7. CDR3 length equals 14 residues. Germline values: CDR1 LNHDA, CDR2 SQIVND (reference sequence). This chain's CDR3 is CASSSGTGGYEQYF. CDR3 nucleotide sequence: TGTGCCAGTAGTTCCGGGACAGGCGGTTACGAGCAGTACTTC.

The genes are TRBV2 and TRBJ1-4; D is unclear. The CDR3 is 16 amino acids. Trimming removed 2 bases from V and 0 bases from J, with 10 bases in between. Looked up from germline, CDR1 is SNHLY and CDR2 is FYNNEI. The CDR3 nucleotides read TGTGCCAGCAGTGAACGTAACATGGCAACTAATGAAAAACTGTTTTTT. It encodes CASSERNMATNEKLFF.

This chain connects TRBV5-6 to TRBJ1-2, with D tentatively TRBD1 (6 bases). CDR3 size: 14 residues. Germline-derived CDR1 and CDR2 are SGHDT and YYEEEE. V dropped 4 bases and J dropped 7 bases, with 17 bases sitting between them. This CDR3 is CASSLIGGHVGYTF. The CDR3 DNA sequence: TGTGCCAGCAGCCTTATCGGGGGGCACGTTGGCTACACCTTC.

This sequence joins TRBV3-1 (or the pseudogene TRBV3-2) and TRBJ2-2, with 9 bases fitting TRBD1. Trimming took 3 bases from V and 7 from J; bases not matched to a gene: 9. The CDR3 extends over 16 amino acids. Germline V gives CDR1 LGHDT, CDR2 YNNKEL (reference sequence). For the CDR3, the DNA is TGTGCCAGCAGCCATCCGGGACAGGGTTCCTACGGGGAGCTGTTTTTT. Translation gives CASSHPGQGSYGELFF.